The present TCR beta chain was sequenced within a study of metastatic and nonmetastatic thyroid tumors. Study context: For malignant and benign thyroid patients, tumor or nodule tissue and blood were the sources whose repertoires were compared. Study results and caveats: For both blood and tumor, malignant thyroid tumors reportedly showed significantly higher TCR beta diversity than benign nodules did.

Thyroid surgery took place with no prior treatment in any patient. Turning to this clone: Its cognate antigen is unknown.

In the original processing: A distant-metastasis classifier for papillary thyroid cancer was built using CDR3 differences across clinicopathological groups. MiXCR reprocessed the PCR reads for TCRdb. TCRdb, rather than the study authors, made the V and J calls. The sample consists of around 30,000 clones, about 18% of them appearing once. Trimming left V 3 bases short and J 2 bases short, with 14 bases between. Per the germline V gene, CDR1 is SGDLS and CDR2 is YYNGEE. The CDR3 contains 15 residues. This sequence joins TRBV9 and TRBJ1-2; D gene unclear. The sequencing input was blood. This receptor was identified in a female donor with papillary thyroid cancer or a benign thyroid nodule (not recorded which). Some clones in this sample may be carry-over from other donors' samples. The CDR3 protein is CASSAQDGANYGYTF. CDR3 nucleotide sequence: TGTGCCAGCAGCGCGCAGGACGGAGCAAACTATGGCTACACCTTC.